The clone carrying this TCR beta chain was picked up many times. At one boundary the junction diverges from the germline segment, which might be a read error. Germline-derived CDR1 and CDR2 are SNHLY and FYNNEI. The length of the CDR3 is 11 residues. The sample comes from a study of T-cell reconstitution after alpha-beta-depleted transplantation in children. Unique molecular identifiers were incorporated when the TCRbeta library was constructed. MiXCR, run by TCRdb on the PCR reads, gives a single entry per CDR3 protein. The sample includes 7,500 to 10,000 distinct CDR3 sequences, about 13% of them seen just once.

The TCR sequence derives from a patient aged 2-10 years who had a stem cell transplant for inherited bone marrow failure, so the T cells may come from the graft donor. The rearrangement links TRBV2 to TRBJ2-7; D is unclear. Sequencing was performed on PBMCs, mostly from graft donor cells, taken 60 days after TCRalphabeta/CD19-depleted stem cell transplant. Here the CDR3 DNA reads TGTGCCAGCAGTGAAGCCGATGGAACGTTCTTC. Its protein is CASSEADGTFF.